This T cell receptor (beta chain) appears in the sequencing data of a study of technical replicates of blood from a handful of donors. Sequencing used immunoSEQ multiplex PCR; TCRdb keeps in-frame clones, though not all of them. The sample has 45,000 to 50,000 clones, more than 85% seen once. The CDR3 covers 18 residues. The J segment lost 5 bases and the V segment lost 5 bases, leaving 12 bases of the junction unmatched. CDR1 is LGHNA, CDR2 YNFKEQ, per germline. The chain is built from TRBV4-2 and TRBJ2-1; 13 positions agree with TRBD2. This TCR came from a human donor in good health. Some clones in this sample may be carry-over from other donors' samples. Sequencing was carried out using PBMCs. In DNA, the CDR3 is TGTGCCAGCAGCTGGGGACTAGCGGGAAGGGCTATGGACAATGAGCAGTTCTTC. This translates into CASSWGLAGRAMDNEQFF.